This T cell receptor beta chain was captured by sequencing in a study of cytomegalovirus exposure and HLA in healthy donors (dated by TCRdb to 2016 to 2017). Context from the whole study: The 500 to 800 repertoires of the first cohort and the 110 or so validation repertoires were produced on the same platform, according to a later analysis. High-throughput TCR immunosequencing, statistical association of individual TCRs with disease status, and machine learning were combined to predict cytomegalovirus infection status. Besides the first cohort of 666 subjects, a separate validation cohort made up of over 95 different subjects was used. The study aimed to test whether cataloging public T cell receptors could reveal signatures of past pathogen exposure.

Library generation was performed with the immunoSEQ multiplex PCR assay. For the original study's pipeline: A statistical classification framework was built for diagnosing cytomegalovirus status from the catalog of TCR beta chain sequences. The immuneACCESS repertoire file appears here via TCRdb, limited to in-frame rearrangements. These files lack a portion of the clones; in checked studies, under half of the deficit traces to unresolved V genes, and the cause of the others is not known. Clonal size and the V and J genes are those of that table, whereas D and trimming came from the DNA. In this sample the table shows over 100,000 clones, roughly 90% of which occur a single time. The ten most abundant clones make up 2% to 2.5% of the sample. The donors were included in the validation cohort of roughly 120 subjects, a group kept apart from the approximately 650-subject first cohort. General findings and caveats noted by the study authors: According to the authors, the approach could potentially be generalized to other disease states and immunological phenotypes. Most TCR sequences were seen in very few donors, while some public TCRs were found in many individuals. Subsequent analysis determined that TCRs grouped into clusters in the first cohort also showed a tendency toward co-occurrence across the roughly 110 validation repertoires, and approximately 94% of cluster scores exceeded 0. A few of the identified cytomegalovirus-associated TCR beta chains were confirmed in vitro to be specific for cytomegalovirus antigens. A later analysis lacked HLA typing for the validation cohort, so it scored co-occurrence in that cohort across all 130 or so repertoires. The classifier was reported to diagnose cytomegalovirus status with high specificity and sensitivity in both the original and validation cohorts. The study gave a list of 150 to 200 TCR beta chains associated with cytomegalovirus.

Note on this clone: Its cognate antigen has yet to be identified. Base qualities were left out, and no much larger clone turns up one base away.

Reading the germline V gene gives CDR1 SGDLS and CDR2 YYNGEE. V loses 2 bases at its end and J loses 2 bases; junction bases beyond the gene matches: 5. Taken from cysteine to phenylalanine, the CDR3 has 17 residues. Only the CDR3 portion is preserved as DNA: 51 bases, with reading frame beginning at the first base. The origin of this receptor is a woman aged 18-29 years in good health and CMV-seronegative. The rearrangement joined TRBV9 to TRBJ2-6; 9 of the junction bases match TRBD1. The sequenced sample was PBMCs. The CDR3 has the sequence CASSVLTGGTGANVLTF. The DNA sequence is given as TGTGCCAGCAGCGTTTTGACAGGGGGTACTGGGGCCAACGTCCTGACTTTC.